Given below is one T cell receptor (beta chain) in context. TCRdb keeps only in-frame clones here, not all; method: immunoSEQ multiplex PCR. The data contain 35,000 to 45,000 clones, roughly 90% of them seen just once; the ten biggest clones take up roughly a fifth. This specimen belongs to a study of blood T cell repertoires in COVID-19. The CDR3 is made up of 14 amino acids. From germline, CDR1 is MDHEN and CDR2 SYDVKM. V lost 3 bases and J lost 8; bases outside the gene matches: 8. The sequence derives from a man in his fifties or sixties with acute or convalescent COVID-19. Sequencing was carried out using peripheral blood. The chain combines TRBV28 with TRBJ1-2; TRBD1 aligns across 8 bases. CDR3 bases: TGTGCCAGCAGTTTGACAGGGGTCCTCCGAGGCTACACCTTC. Translation: CASSLTGVLRGYTF.